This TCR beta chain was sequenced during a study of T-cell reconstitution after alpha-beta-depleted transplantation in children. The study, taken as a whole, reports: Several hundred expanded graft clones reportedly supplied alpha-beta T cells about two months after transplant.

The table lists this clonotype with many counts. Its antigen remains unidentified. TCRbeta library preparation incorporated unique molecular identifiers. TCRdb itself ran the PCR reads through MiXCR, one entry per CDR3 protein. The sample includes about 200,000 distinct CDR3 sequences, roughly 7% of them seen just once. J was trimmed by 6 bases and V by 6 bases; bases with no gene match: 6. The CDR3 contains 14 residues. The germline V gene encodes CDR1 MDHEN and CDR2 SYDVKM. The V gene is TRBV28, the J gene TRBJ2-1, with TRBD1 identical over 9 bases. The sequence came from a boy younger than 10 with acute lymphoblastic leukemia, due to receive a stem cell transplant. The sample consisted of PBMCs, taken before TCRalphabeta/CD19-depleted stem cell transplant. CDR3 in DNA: TGTGCCAGCAGCTCACCGGGACAGGGCAATGAGCAGTTCTTC. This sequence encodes CASSSPGQGNEQFF.